The 25 T cell receptor beta chains given below trace back to one sample, sequenced in a study of blood T cell repertoires in COVID-19. Assay: immunoSEQ multiplex PCR; the TCRdb copy retains only in-frame clones and omits some. The table records more than 95,000 clones, about 80% of them present only once. Sequenced: peripheral blood. Receptors originate from a man between 65 and 85 years old with acute or convalescent COVID-19.

Note on this clone: An end of the junction differs from the germline gene, which may be a read error. The chain links TRBV11-2 to TRBJ2-7; D might be TRBD2 (5 bases). The CDR3 sequence is 14 residues long. Germline lookup yields CDR1 SGHAT and CDR2 FQNNGV. Here the CDR3 DNA reads TGTGCCAGCAGTTTAGTAGGCGGACTCTACGAGCAGTACTTC. It encodes CASSLVGGLYEQYF. Using reference TRBV11-2 and TRBJ2-7 for the parts outside the CDR3, the full variable domain is EAGVAQSPRYKIIEKRQSVAFWCNPISGHATLYWYQQILGQGPKLLIQFQNNGVVDDSQLPKDRFSAERLKGVDSTLKIQPAKLEDSAVYLCASSLVGGLYEQYFGPGTRLTVT.

The chain recombines TRBV28 with TRBJ2-5; 10 bases align to TRBD2. The germline V gene has CDR1 MDHEN and CDR2 SYDVKM. Unmatched junction bases numbered 3, after V lost 3 bases and J lost 5 bases. The CDR3 extends over 14 amino acids. The CDR3: CASSLLAGVETQYF. The DNA of the CDR3 is TGTGCCAGCAGTTTGCTAGCGGGAGTTGAGACCCAGTACTTC. Looking up the rest from reference TRBV28 and TRBJ2-5 gives the full variable domain: DVKVTQSSRYLVKRTGEKVFLECVQDMDHENMFWYRQDPGLGLRLIYFSYDVKMKEKGDIPEGYSVSREKKERFSLILESASTNQTSMYLCASSLLAGVETQYFGPGTRLLVL.

V and J are TRBV18 and TRBJ2-3, with 9 positions matching TRBD2. The V gene end was trimmed by 5 bases and the J gene end by 4 bases; junction bases not matched to a gene: 16. CDR3 length equals 18 residues. Germline CDR1 reads KGHSH; CDR2 reads LQKENI. The CDR3 DNA is TGTGCCAGCTCATCAATAACTCCGGGACTAGCAGATTCAGATACGCAGTATTTT. This translates into CASSSITPGLADSDTQYF.

CDR3 nucleotide sequence: TGTGCCAGTAGTATTCAGGGGTTTCAGCCCCAGCATTTT. Translating gives CASSIQGFQPQHF. This chain joins TRBV19 and TRBJ1-5, with D possibly TRBD1 on 6 matching bases. V lost 3 bases, J lost 6 bases, and 9 bases lay in between. Germline assignment: CDR1 LNHDA and CDR2 SQIVND (reference sequence). The CDR3 contains 13 residues. Full variable domain (rest looked up from reference TRBV19 and TRBJ1-5): DGGITQSPKYLFRKEGQNVTLSCEQNLNHDAMYWYRQDPGQGLRLIYYSQIVNDFQKGDIAEGYSVSREKKESFPLTVTSAQKNPTAFYLCASSIQGFQPQHFGDGTRLSIL.

This clone was observed a few times. The rearrangement links TRBV4-3 to TRBJ2-7, with a possible D match to TRBD1 (6 bases). Germline CDR1 is LGHNA and CDR2 is YSLEER. Trimming stripped 3 bases from V and 3 bases from J, with 9 bases between. The CDR3 sequence is 13 residues long. The CDR3, as DNA: TGCGCCAGCAGCCAGCAGACAGGCTACGAGCAGTACTTC. Protein: CASSQQTGYEQYF.

This chain joins TRBV11-1 and TRBJ2-7; D might be TRBD2 (6 bases). The V and J ends lost 5 bases and 4 bases respectively, with 18 bases between them. CDR1 is SGHAT, CDR2 FQDESV, per germline (reference sequence). The CDR3 consists of 15 residues. The CDR3 spells CASSAREQKGYEQYF. Written as DNA, the CDR3 is TGTGCCAGCAGCGCCCGGGAGCAGAAGGGGTACGAGCAGTACTTC.

J is TRBJ1-4 and V is TRBV9; 9 bases match TRBD1. The germline V gene encodes CDR1 SGDLS and CDR2 YYNGEE. CDR3 length equals 15 residues. The V and J ends lost 4 bases and 8 bases, in that order; junction bases with no gene match: 9. CDR3 in DNA: TGTGCCAGCAGCAGAGGGACAGGGAGTAGCGAAAAACTGTTTTTT. Protein sequence: CASSRGTGSSEKLFF.

V and J are TRBV27 and TRBJ2-6; unclear D gene. Between the trimmed V and J ends, which lost 6 bases and 2 bases, there was a span of 14 bases. The CDR3 runs to 16 residues. Germline lookup yields CDR1 MNHEY and CDR2 SMNVEV (reference sequence). As DNA, the CDR3 is TGTGCCAGCAGCCGTACAATTCCAACTGGGGCCAACGTCCTGACTTTC. The encoded protein is CASSRTIPTGANVLTF.

The chain employs TRBV27 and TRBJ2-5, with a weak D call TRBD1 (6 bases). CDR3 size: 16 residues. The V gene lost 5 bases and the J gene lost 2 bases, with 18 bases spanning the gap. The V gene's germline CDR1 is MNHEY and CDR2 SMNVEV (reference sequence). The CDR3 bases are TGTGCCAGCAGTGAAACCCCGGGACACGTTCAAGAGACCCAGTACTTC. It yields the protein CASSETPGHVQETQYF.

J is TRBJ2-2 and V is TRBV7-9; 13 bases fit TRBD2. This CDR3 region has 17 residues. Germline CDR1 and CDR2: SEHNR and FQNEAQ (reference sequence). Germline trimming cut 5 bases from V and 4 bases from J; bases unmatched to any gene: 7. The CDR3 coding sequence is TGTGCCAGCAGCCCGAGAGGGACTAGCGGGGCCACCGGGGAGCTGTTTTTT. It encodes CASSPRGTSGATGELFF. Drawing the rest from reference TRBV7-9 and TRBJ2-2, the complete variable domain is DTGVSQNPRHKITKRGQNVTFRCDPISEHNRLYWYRQTLGQGPEFLTYFQNEAQLEKSRLLSDRFSAERPKGSFSTLEIQRTEQGDSAMYLCASSPRGTSGATGELFFGEGSRLTVL.

The chain is built from TRBV5-6 and TRBJ2-2; a weak D match, TRBD1 (5 bases). Per germline, CDR1 SGHDT and CDR2 YYEEEE. CDR3 size: 15 residues. V was cut by 0 bases and J by 1 base, with 7 bases left in between. The CDR3 DNA reads as TGTGCCAGCAGCTTGGGGGGCGGGAACACCGGGGAGCTGTTTTTT. Encoded protein: CASSLGGGNTGELFF.

V gene TRBV7-6 combines with J gene TRBJ1-4; D is unresolved. The germline CDR1 and CDR2 sequences are SGHVS and FNYEAQ. V was shortened by 5 bases and J by 7 bases, with 17 bases between the two germline ends. The CDR3 covers 15 residues. As DNA, the CDR3 is TGTGCCAGCAGCCCCCGACTAGCATCTGGTGAAAAACTGTTTTTT. Translating it yields CASSPRLASGEKLFF.

This clone has only one observation. The chain joins TRBV7-3 to TRBJ2-3, with a tentative D call TRBD2 (5 bases). This CDR3 region has 15 residues. V was pared by 0 bases and J by 3 bases, with 10 bases between. Germline CDR1 reads SGHTA; CDR2 reads FQGTGA. The CDR3 DNA sequence: TGTGCCAGCAGCTTAACGGGAGTAGGGACAGATACGCAGTATTTT. It encodes CASSLTGVGTDTQYF.

In this sample, this clone turned up once. V is TRBV18 and J is TRBJ2-1; D not certain. This CDR3 contains 11 residues. Germline V gene lookup returns CDR1 KGHSH and CDR2 LQKENI. Trimming shortened V by 3 bases and J by 7 bases, and 4 bases separated the two germline ends. CDR3 nucleotides: TGTGCCAGCTCACCTCTAAATGAGCAGTTCTTC. Encoded protein: CASSPLNEQFF.

The J gene is TRBJ1-1, the V gene TRBV2, with D possibly matching TRBD1 (5 bases). This CDR3 region has 14 residues. Looked up from germline, CDR1 is SNHLY and CDR2 is FYNNEI. The V gene lost 10 bases and the J gene lost 0 bases, with 15 bases spanning the gap. The DNA for the CDR3 is TGTGCCACCAAAACCGACAGAATGAACACTGAAGCTTTCTTT. Translating gives CATKTDRMNTEAFF.

V and J are TRBV24-1 and TRBJ1-6; maybe TRBD1 (5 bases). V was trimmed by 5 bases and J by 4 bases, leaving 11 bases between them. The CDR3 is made up of 15 amino acids. The V gene's germline CDR1 is KGHDR and CDR2 SFDVKD. The CDR3 protein is CATSAGGAYNSPLHF. The CDR3 bases are TGTGCCACCAGTGCAGGAGGGGCGTATAATTCACCCCTCCACTTT.

The chain is built from TRBV5-6 and TRBJ1-2; 9 nucleotides align to TRBD1. This CDR3 contains 13 residues. V shed 4 bases, J shed 7 bases, and the junction held 5 bases outside the gene matches. CDR1 is SGHDT, CDR2 YYEEEE, per germline. The CDR3 sequence: CASSRRQGGGYTF. CDR3 DNA sequence: TGTGCCAGCAGCCGCAGACAGGGGGGTGGCTACACCTTC.

V gene TRBV3-1 (or the pseudogene TRBV3-2) combines with J gene TRBJ2-1; TRBD1 aligns across 7 bases. CDR1 is LGHDT and CDR2 is YNNKEL in the germline V gene (reference sequence). V shed 0 bases, J shed 4 bases, and the junction held 3 bases outside the gene matches. This CDR3 has 15 amino acids. The CDR3 sequence is CASSQDLGQYNEQFF. The CDR3 nucleotides are TGTGCCAGCAGCCAAGATTTGGGACAGTACAATGAGCAGTTCTTC.

The CDR3 nucleotides are TGCGCCAGCAGTGAGACACTTTTGGGACAGTTTGTCAACACCATATATTTT. Protein: CASSETLLGQFVNTIYF. The chain combines TRBV10-2 with TRBJ1-3, with TRBD1 matching over 7 bases. V dropped 2 bases and J dropped 7; count of bases not matched to a gene: 14. This CDR3 spans 17 amino acids. Looked up from germline, CDR1 is WSHSY and CDR2 is SAAADI.

The chain recombines TRBV7-2 with TRBJ2-2; TRBD2 matches at 7 bases. Germline lookup yields CDR1 SGHTA and CDR2 FQGNSA. This CDR3 has 13 residues. The V and J ends lost 4 bases and 9 bases, in that order; junction bases with no gene match: 5. This CDR3 is CASSSGGTRELFF. The CDR3 region has the DNA TGTGCCAGCAGCTCCGGGGGGACCAGGGAGCTGTTTTTT.

The CDR3 DNA follows: TGTGCCAGCAGTTACGGACAGGGGGGAGAGACCCAGTACTTC. Translated: CASSYGQGGETQYF. The chain joins TRBV6-2 or TRBV6-3 to TRBJ2-5, with 10 bases matching TRBD1. J lost 4 bases, V lost 2 bases, and 1 base had no gene match. The CDR3 spans 14 residues. Per germline, CDR1 MNHEY and CDR2 SVGEGT.

V and J are TRBV5-1 and TRBJ2-7; D call uncertain. This CDR3 comprises 13 residues. Trimming left V 0 bases short and J 5 bases short, with 9 bases between. CDR1 SGHRS and CDR2 YFSETQ come from the germline V gene. The CDR3 here is CASSLVVEHEQYF. Written as DNA, the CDR3 is TGCGCCAGCAGCTTGGTAGTAGAGCACGAGCAGTACTTC. The variable domain in full, completed from reference TRBV5-1 and TRBJ2-7, reads KAGVTQTPRYLIKTRGQQVTLSCSPISGHRSVSWYQQTPGQGLQFLFEYFSETQRNKGNFPGRFSGRQFSNSRSEMNVSTLELGDSALYLCASSLVVEHEQYFGPGTRLTVT.

This chain links TRBV29-1 with TRBJ2-3, with a possible D match to TRBD2 (6 bases). Germline V lookup: CDR1 SQVTM, CDR2 ANQGSEA. The CDR3 contains 14 residues. V lost 2 bases to trimming and J lost 1 base, with 10 bases between them. Here the CDR3 DNA reads TGCAGCGTTGAACCGGGACTCCGCACAGATACGCAGTATTTT. Amino acid sequence: CSVEPGLRTDTQYF.

This chain joins TRBV4-3 and TRBJ2-3; tentatively, D is TRBD1 (6 bases). V lost 0 bases and J 4 bases, leaving 17 bases between the germline ends. Germline V gene lookup returns CDR1 LGHNA and CDR2 YSLEER. The length of the CDR3 is 17 residues. CDR3 DNA sequence: TGCGCCAGCAGCCAAGATTTAAAACAGGGTGCAGCAGATACGCAGTATTTT. It yields the protein CASSQDLKQGAADTQYF.

This chain links TRBV5-1 with TRBJ2-1; TRBD2 matches at 10 bases. With 0 bases clipped from V and 4 bases from J, the junction kept 4 bases outside the gene matches. The CDR3 has 16 amino acids. Germline assignment: CDR1 SGHRS and CDR2 YFSETQ. The CDR3 DNA is TGCGCCAGCAGCTTGGCTGCTAGCGGGGGATACAATGAGCAGTTCTTC. It specifies CASSLAASGGYNEQFF.